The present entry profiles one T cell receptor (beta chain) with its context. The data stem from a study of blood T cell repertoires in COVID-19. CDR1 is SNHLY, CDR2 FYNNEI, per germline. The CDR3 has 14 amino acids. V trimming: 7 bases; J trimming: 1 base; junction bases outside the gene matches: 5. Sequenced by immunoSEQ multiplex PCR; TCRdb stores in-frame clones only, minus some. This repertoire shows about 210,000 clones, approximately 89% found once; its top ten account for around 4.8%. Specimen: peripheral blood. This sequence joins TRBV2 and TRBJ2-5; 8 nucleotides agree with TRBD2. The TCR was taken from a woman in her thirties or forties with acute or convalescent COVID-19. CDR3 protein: CASTRGGLQETQYF. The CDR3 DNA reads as TGTGCCAGCACTCGGGGGGGACTCCAAGAGACCCAGTACTTC.